The next 19 T cell receptor beta chains were all read from a single sample in a study of blood T cell repertoires in COVID-19. The table came from immunoSEQ multiplex PCR; TCRdb's copy has only in-frame clones and leaves some out. The data show roughly 300,000 clones, with around four fifths seen just once and about 1.2% held by the top ten. Material for sequencing was peripheral blood. These receptors came from a woman between 50 and 59 years old with acute or convalescent COVID-19.

This chain uses TRBV7-9 with TRBJ2-1, with a weak D call TRBD2 (6 bases). The CDR3 is 16 residues long. Germline CDR1 reads SEHNR; CDR2 reads FQNEAQ (reference sequence). V lost 5 bases, J lost 0 bases, and 14 bases lay in between. The CDR3 nucleotides read TGTGCCAGCAGCCCTGAAGCGGGCAGCTCCTACAATGAGCAGTTCTTC. This codes for CASSPEAGSSYNEQFF. Using reference TRBV7-9 and TRBJ2-1 for the parts outside the CDR3, the full variable domain is DTGVSQNPRHKITKRGQNVTFRCDPISEHNRLYWYRQTLGQGPEFLTYFQNEAQLEKSRLLSDRFSAERPKGSFSTLEIQRTEQGDSAMYLCASSPEAGSSYNEQFFGPGTRLTVL.

A note on this clone: Germline and junction disagree at one end, which may indicate a read error. The J gene is TRBJ2-3, the V gene TRBV5-1, with D tentatively TRBD2 (6 bases). The CDR3 contains 15 residues. Per the germline V gene, CDR1 is SGHRS and CDR2 is YFSETQ. The CDR3 region has the DNA TGCGCCAGCGGCTTGGGGGGAGTAGGGACAGATACGCAGTATTTT. Translating it yields CASGLGGVGTDTQYF.

This chain joins TRBV7-3 and TRBJ2-1; TRBD2 aligns across 8 bases. The germline CDR1 and CDR2 sequences are SGHTA and FQGTGA. This CDR3 contains 15 residues. The junction had 12 bases not matched to a gene; V was cut back by 5 bases and J by 9 bases. CDR3 protein: CASSPNSGAWGEQFF. DNA for the CDR3: TGTGCCAGCAGCCCAAATAGCGGGGCGTGGGGTGAGCAGTTCTTC.

This chain joins TRBV10-3 and TRBJ1-5; TRBD1 aligns across 7 bases. CDR3 length: 15 amino acids. Unmatched junction bases numbered 9, after V lost 10 bases and J lost 0 bases. Germline-derived CDR1 and CDR2 are ENHRY and SYGVKD. The CDR3 DNA reads as TGTGCCACCCAACAGGGGCTGGATAGCAATCAGCCCCAGCATTTT. Translating gives CATQQGLDSNQPQHF.

The V call is TRBV18, the J call TRBJ2-5, with 10 bases matching TRBD1. CDR3 length equals 15 residues. V lost 3 bases, J lost 4 bases, and 5 bases stayed unmatched. Germline CDR1 KGHSH, CDR2 LQKENI. CDR3 in DNA: TGTGCCAGCTCACCCGCGGGACAGGGGAGAGAGACCCAGTACTTC. Translating gives CASSPAGQGRETQYF.

The CDR3 coding sequence is TGTGCCAGCACCCGGACAGGGACTACTGAAGCTTTCTTT. Translated: CASTRTGTTEAFF. The chain recombines TRBV12-3 or TRBV12-4 with TRBJ1-1; 8 bases line up with TRBD1. V lost 7 bases, J lost 5 bases, and 6 bases stayed unmatched. The CDR3 is 13 residues long.

The V call is TRBV18, the J call TRBJ1-1, with D perhaps TRBD1 (6 bases). Germline lookup yields CDR1 KGHSH and CDR2 LQKENI. V was shortened by 4 bases and J by 3 bases, with 9 bases between the two germline ends. The CDR3 covers 13 residues. The CDR3 region is CASSRDTDTEAFF. CDR3 coding DNA: TGTGCCAGCTCACGGGACACCGACACTGAAGCTTTCTTT.

The J gene is TRBJ2-5, the V gene TRBV11-2, with 8 positions matching TRBD2. CDR1 is SGHAT and CDR2 is FQNNGV in the germline V gene. The J segment lost 2 bases and the V segment lost 4 bases, leaving 3 bases of the junction unmatched. CDR3 length: 14 residues. CDR3 nucleotide sequence: TGTGCCAGCAGCTCAAGCGGGGGTCAAGAGACCCAGTACTTC. This codes for CASSSSGGQETQYF. The full variable domain, rest sourced from reference TRBV11-2 and TRBJ2-5, is EAGVAQSPRYKIIEKRQSVAFWCNPISGHATLYWYQQILGQGPKLLIQFQNNGVVDDSQLPKDRFSAERLKGVDSTLKIQPAKLEDSAVYLCASSSSGGQETQYFGPGTRLLVL.

This sequence joins TRBV6-5 and TRBJ2-7; 10 nucleotides match TRBD2. Germline assignment: CDR1 MNHEY and CDR2 SVGAGI. The CDR3 is 14 residues long. J gave up 3 bases and V 10 bases, and 9 bases lay outside the gene matches. In nucleotides, the CDR3 is TGTGCCACCTTACTAGCGGGACTTTACTACGAGCAGTACGTC. Its protein is CATLLAGLYYEQYV.

This clone was detected once. The chain couples TRBV7-9 to TRBJ2-7; a possible D gene is TRBD1 (6 bases). Germline V lookup: CDR1 SEHNR, CDR2 FQNEAQ (reference sequence). V lost 5 bases, J lost 2 bases, and 13 bases lay in between. CDR3 size: 14 residues. CDR3 sequence (DNA): TGTGCCAGCAGCGGAATGGACAGAACCTACGAGCAGTACTTC. It specifies CASSGMDRTYEQYF.

V usage is TRBV4-1 and J usage is TRBJ2-4, with TRBD1 as a possible D gene (8 bases). V was clipped by 3 bases and J by 8 bases, with 23 bases between them. CDR1 is MGHRA and CDR2 is YSYEKL in the germline V gene. The CDR3 is 17 amino acids. The CDR3 loop reads CASSQEGQGGTSDIQYF. CDR3 DNA: TGCGCCAGCAGCCAGGAAGGACAGGGAGGGACGAGTGACATTCAGTACTTC.

V and J are TRBV5-1 and TRBJ2-7; D possibly corresponds to TRBD2 (5 bases). The V and J ends lost 0 bases and 7 bases respectively, with 11 bases between them. This CDR3 has 13 amino acids. Looked up from germline, CDR1 is SGHRS and CDR2 is YFSETQ. CDR3 coding DNA: TGCGCCAGCAGCTTGGGAGACGGCGGGGAGCAGTACGTC. Amino acid sequence: CASSLGDGGEQYV.

The chain recombines TRBV2 with TRBJ2-7; the D gene is possibly TRBD1 (6 bases). CDR3 length: 13 residues. Germline V gene lookup returns CDR1 SNHLY and CDR2 FYNNEI. Between the trimmed V and J ends, which lost 6 bases and 4 bases, there was a span of 13 bases. The CDR3 is CASRRTEGYEQYV. CDR3 nucleotide sequence: TGTGCCAGCAGGAGGACAGAGGGGTACGAGCAGTACGTC.

The chain combines TRBV27 with TRBJ1-4; D call uncertain. CDR3 length: 14 residues. Germline values: CDR1 MNHEY, CDR2 SMNVEV (reference sequence). Trimming removed 4 bases from V and 5 bases from J, with 11 bases in between. As DNA, the CDR3 is TGTGCCAGCAGTTCGTACGGAGGGAATGAAAAACTGTTTTTT. Translating it yields CASSSYGGNEKLFF.

The V gene is TRBV30, the J gene TRBJ2-5, with TRBD2 as a possible D gene (5 bases). V was pared by 3 bases and J by 5 bases, with 16 bases between. Germline CDR1 and CDR2: GTSNPN and SVGIG (reference sequence). This CDR3 comprises 14 residues. CDR3 nucleotides: TGTGCCTGGAGGGTTAAACTAGGGATTGAGACCCAGTACTTC. Its translation: CAWRVKLGIETQYF.

In its sample, this clone was seen once. The rearrangement links TRBV5-1 to TRBJ2-1; no clear D gene. The V and J ends lost 0 bases and 9 bases respectively, with 13 bases between them. The CDR3 runs to 14 residues. Germline V gene data show CDR1 as SGHRS and CDR2 as YFSETQ. The CDR3 loop reads CASSLDPVLSEQFF. The CDR3 DNA is TGCGCCAGCAGCTTGGACCCTGTTCTCAGTGAGCAGTTCTTC. Complete variable domain (other parts from reference TRBV5-1 and TRBJ2-1): KAGVTQTPRYLIKTRGQQVTLSCSPISGHRSVSWYQQTPGQGLQFLFEYFSETQRNKGNFPGRFSGRQFSNSRSEMNVSTLELGDSALYLCASSLDPVLSEQFFGPGTRLTVL.

The chain carries TRBV5-6 and TRBJ1-1; unclear D gene. Germline CDR1 is SGHDT and CDR2 is YYEEEE. This CDR3 is built from 13 residues. V was pared by 5 bases and J by 1 base, with 9 bases between. CDR3 in DNA: TGTGCCAGCAGTGAGACACCGAACACTGAAGCTTTCTTT. Its translation: CASSETPNTEAFF.

V usage is TRBV28 and J usage is TRBJ1-5; D gene unclear. Germline CDR1 and CDR2: MDHEN and SYDVKM. The V and J ends lost 6 bases and 6 bases respectively, with 9 bases between them. The CDR3 totals 12 residues. This CDR3 reads CASRFGTQPQHF. DNA for the CDR3: TGTGCCAGCAGATTTGGCACTCAGCCCCAGCATTTT.

The chain employs TRBV3-1 (or the pseudogene TRBV3-2) and TRBJ2-3; D gene unclear. The germline gives CDR1 LGHDT, CDR2 YNNKEL (reference sequence). The CDR3 covers 15 residues. Trimming took 3 bases from V and 2 from J, leaving 12 bases between them. The CDR3 DNA follows: TGTGCCAGCAGCCAGGGCCCATGGGCCACAGATACGCAGTATTTT. It translates to CASSQGPWATDTQYF.